The rows below give T cell receptor beta chains drawn from one sample of a study of blood T cell repertoires in COVID-19. Assay: immunoSEQ multiplex PCR; the TCRdb copy retains only in-frame clones and omits some. The sample lists 120,000 to 150,000 clones; roughly 84% were seen once. Sample: PBMCs or T cells enriched from blood (not recorded which). All receptors come from a woman between 45 and 65 years old who had been exposed to COVID-19. CDR3s include the opening cysteine and the closing phenylalanine or tryptophan. Fields, in order: V gene, CDR3 length, J gene, CDR3 protein.

v_gene: TRBV4-1; len: 15; j_gene: TRBJ1-5; CDR3aa: CASSQEAGGNQPQHF
v_gene: TRBV24-1; len: 13; j_gene: TRBJ2-5; CDR3aa: CATSDHDRETQYF
v_gene: TRBV12-5; len: 15; j_gene: TRBJ1-1; CDR3aa: CASGLTQGGNTEAFF
v_gene: TRBV7-9; len: 19; j_gene: TRBJ1-6; CDR3aa: CASSLDFNPKGGSHSPLHF
v_gene: TRBV28; len: 13; j_gene: TRBJ2-5; CDR3aa: CASSPEGWETQYF
v_gene: TRBV30; len: 12; j_gene: TRBJ1-2; CDR3aa: CAWRGTAYGYTF
v_gene: TRBV12-3/TRBV12-4; len: 13; j_gene: TRBJ1-2; CDR3aa: CASSLAASYGYTF
v_gene: TRBV6-4; len: 15; j_gene: TRBJ2-1; CDR3aa: CASSPAPGQNNEQFF
v_gene: TRBV15; len: 16; j_gene: TRBJ2-3; CDR3aa: CATSRDVRGPGDTQYF
v_gene: TRBV6-2/TRBV6-3; len: 18; j_gene: TRBJ2-4; CDR3aa: CASSSRLAGGPSKNIQYF
v_gene: TRBV29-1; len: 16; j_gene: TRBJ2-2; CDR3aa: CSGGGGGAYVTGELFF
v_gene: TRBV28; len: 14; j_gene: TRBJ2-1; CDR3aa: CASSKRGGDNEQFF